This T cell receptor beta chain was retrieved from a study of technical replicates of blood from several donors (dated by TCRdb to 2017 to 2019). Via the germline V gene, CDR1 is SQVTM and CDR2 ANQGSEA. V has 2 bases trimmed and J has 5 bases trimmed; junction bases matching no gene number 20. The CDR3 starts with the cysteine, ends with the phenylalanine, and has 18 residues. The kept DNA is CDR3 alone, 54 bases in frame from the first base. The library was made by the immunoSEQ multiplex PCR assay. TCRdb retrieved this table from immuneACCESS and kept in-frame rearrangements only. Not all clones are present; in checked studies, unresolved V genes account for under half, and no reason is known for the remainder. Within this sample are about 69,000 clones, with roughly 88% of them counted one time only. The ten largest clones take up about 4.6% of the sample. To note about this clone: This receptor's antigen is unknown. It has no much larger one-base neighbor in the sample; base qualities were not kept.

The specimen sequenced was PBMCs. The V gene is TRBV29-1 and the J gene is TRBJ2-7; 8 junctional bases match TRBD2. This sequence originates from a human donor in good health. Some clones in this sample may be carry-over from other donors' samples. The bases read TGCAGCGTTGAACTACCGGAGGCGGGAGGTAACCTTGTGAACGAGCAGTACTTC. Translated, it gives CSVELPEAGGNLVNEQYF.